Listed here are 15 T cell receptor beta chains from one sample, sequenced in a study of cytomegalovirus exposure and HLA in healthy donors. This PCR relied on a set of 60 Vbeta primers and 13 Jbeta primers. Libraries were prepared by immunoSEQ multiplex PCR; TCRdb keeps only in-frame clonotypes and omits some of them. The sample records some 120,000 clones, 15% to 17% being singletons. The sequenced sample consisted of PBMCs. The receptor set was obtained from a woman in her late teens or twenties in good health and CMV-seronegative.

The V gene is TRBV5-8, the J gene TRBJ1-4, with TRBD1 identical over 7 bases. The germline gives CDR1 SGHTS, CDR2 YDEGEE. The CDR3 sequence is 14 residues long. J was trimmed by 3 bases and V by 4 bases; bases with no gene match: 3. Here the CDR3 reads CASSHGTANEKLFF. CDR3 in DNA: TGTGCCAGCAGCCACGGGACAGCTAATGAAAAACTGTTTTTT.

A note on this clone: A junction boundary mismatches the germline segment, possibly from a read error. The chain is built from TRBV25-1 and TRBJ2-6; D unresolved. Germline values: CDR1 MGHDK, CDR2 SYGVNS. This CDR3 is built from 11 residues. Here the CDR3 reads CATSVANVLTF. CDR3 bases: TGTGCCACCTCTGTGGCCAACGTCCTGACTTTC. Complete variable domain (other parts from reference TRBV25-1 and TRBJ2-6): EADIYQTPRYLVIGTGKKITLECSQTMGHDKMYWYQQDPGMELHLIHYSYGVNSTEKGDLSSESTVSRIRTEHFPLTLESARPSHTSQYLCATSVANVLTFGAGSRLTVL.

This clone was recorded a few times. The chain is built from TRBV5-6 and TRBJ1-1; perhaps TRBD1 as D (5 bases). Trimming left V 0 bases short and J 4 bases short, with 10 bases between. The CDR3 is 14 residues long. Germline V gene sequence: CDR1 SGHDT, CDR2 YYEEEE. CDR3 sequence: CASSLEGQGTEAFF. The CDR3, as DNA: TGTGCCAGCAGCTTGGAAGGGCAGGGCACTGAAGCTTTCTTT. Full variable domain (outside the CDR3, taken from reference TRBV5-6 and TRBJ1-1): DAGVTQSPTHLIKTRGQQVTLRCSPKSGHDTVSWYQQALGQGPQFIFQYYEEEERQRGNFPDRFSGHQFPNYSSELNVNALLLGDSALYLCASSLEGQGTEAFFGQGTRLTVV.

The chain combines TRBV6-1 with TRBJ1-3; 7 bases match TRBD1. The germline V gene encodes CDR1 MNHNS and CDR2 SASEGT. The junction had 7 bases not matched to a gene; V was cut back by 6 bases and J by 2 bases. The CDR3 sequence is 15 residues long. The CDR3 coding sequence is TGTGCCAGCAGGGAACAGGGGAGAGCTGGAAACACCATATATTTT. Its protein product is CASREQGRAGNTIYF.

The rearrangement uses TRBV7-6 and TRBJ2-3; TRBD2 aligns across 15 bases. The germline V gene has CDR1 SGHVS and CDR2 FNYEAQ. The CDR3 runs 16 residues. The ends lost 5 bases at V and 6 bases at J; junction bases unmatched: 6. The CDR3 loop reads CASSRTSGRARDTQYF. CDR3 nucleotides: TGTGCCAGCAGCCGGACTAGCGGGAGGGCCAGGGATACGCAGTATTTT.

V gene TRBV9 combines with J gene TRBJ2-5; 10 nucleotides align to TRBD2. Germline CDR1 and CDR2: SGDLS and YYNGEE. Germline trimming cut 5 bases from V and 4 bases from J; bases unmatched to any gene: 5. The CDR3 is 14 amino acids. CDR3 amino acids: CASSTSGRGETQYF. DNA of the CDR3: TGTGCCAGCAGTACGAGCGGGAGGGGAGAGACCCAGTACTTC.

This chain links TRBV18 with TRBJ2-3; D perhaps matches TRBD2 (6 bases). Trimming cost V 4 bases and J 3 bases, with 14 bases left between them. Germline CDR1 and CDR2: KGHSH and LQKENI. The CDR3 runs to 15 residues. The CDR3 loop reads CASSRSREITDTQYF. The CDR3 DNA sequence: TGTGCCAGCTCACGATCCCGGGAGATAACAGATACGCAGTATTTT.

V usage is TRBV28 and J usage is TRBJ2-7; 9 bases align to TRBD2. J lost 1 base, V lost 3 bases, and 16 bases had no gene match. CDR3 length equals 19 residues. Germline CDR1 is MDHEN and CDR2 is SYDVKM. Written as DNA, the CDR3 is TGTGCCAGCAGTTTCACGACTTCGCGGGAGGGTTTTGGGTCCTACGAGCAGTACTTC. This sequence encodes CASSFTTSREGFGSYEQYF.

The V and J genes are TRBV30 and TRBJ1-2; D is unclear. Germline V lookup: CDR1 GTSNPN, CDR2 SVGIG (reference sequence). The germline V and J ends were trimmed by 5 bases and 4 bases, with 5 bases remaining between them. This CDR3 contains 10 residues. The CDR3 DNA reads TGTGCCTGGCGTAGCTATGGCTACACCTTC. Encoded protein: CAWRSYGYTF.

This clone has only a few counts. The chain is built from TRBV13 and TRBJ2-2; 8 nucleotides align to TRBD2. CDR1 is PRHDT, CDR2 FYEKMQ, per germline (reference sequence). J gave up 6 bases and V 8 bases, and 11 bases lay outside the gene matches. This CDR3 contains 15 residues. The CDR3 bases are TGTGCCAGCGGTTTCGGGCGGGGGGCGGCCGGGGAGCTGTTTTTT. Translated: CASGFGRGAAGELFF.

V is TRBV5-4 and J is TRBJ2-3; 7 bases fit TRBD2. Germline loops: CDR1 SGHNT, CDR2 YYREEE (reference sequence). V trimming: 0 bases; J trimming: 2 bases; junction bases outside the gene matches: 3. The CDR3 loop spans 15 amino acids. This CDR3 reads CASSLVQRDTDTQYF. In nucleotides, the CDR3 is TGTGCCAGCAGCTTGGTGCAGCGGGACACAGATACGCAGTATTTT.

This clone has only a few counts. The rearrangement links TRBV4-1 to TRBJ2-3; the D gene is possibly TRBD2 (6 bases). V was clipped by 5 bases and J by 4 bases, with 10 bases between them. CDR3 length: 13 residues. In germline, CDR1 is MGHRA, CDR2 YSYEKL. The CDR3: CASSARLADTQYF. The CDR3 DNA is TGCGCCAGCAGCGCCCGACTAGCAGATACGCAGTATTTT.

This clone was counted only a few times. The V and J genes are TRBV29-1 and TRBJ2-1; the D gene is possibly TRBD2 (6 bases). Germline V gene data show CDR1 as SQVTM and CDR2 as ANQGSEA. V lost 7 bases and J 8 bases, leaving 18 bases between the germline ends. The CDR3 is 13 residues long. DNA for the CDR3: TGCAGCGGGTCAGGCGGGATAACGTATGAGCAGTTCTTC. Translated: CSGSGGITYEQFF.

The rearrangement links TRBV5-1 to TRBJ1-6; D is perhaps TRBD1 (6 bases). The CDR3 extends over 15 amino acids. V was clipped by 4 bases and J by 9 bases, with 17 bases between them. In germline, CDR1 is SGHRS, CDR2 YFSETQ. CDR3 DNA sequence: TGCGCCAGCAGCCCCAACGGGGGGCTGGGTTCACCCCTCCACTTT. This sequence encodes CASSPNGGLGSPLHF.

There are a few counts of this clone. The V and J genes are TRBV4-2 and TRBJ2-1; 10 bases are a match to TRBD2. J lost 0 bases, V lost 0 bases, and 2 bases had no gene match. The CDR3 runs 17 residues. Germline loops: CDR1 LGHNA, CDR2 YNFKEQ. The CDR3 nucleotides are TGTGCCAGCAGCCAAGAACTAGCGGGGAGCTCCTACAATGAGCAGTTCTTC. Translation gives CASSQELAGSSYNEQFF.